Sequencing of this T cell receptor (beta chain) was carried out in a study of T cells after yellow fever vaccination. Study-wide findings and caveats: Compared with primary, the secondary response was weaker and peaked at day 5, not 15. In FACS-sorted repertoires, abundant clonotypes from the bulk population could appear as contaminants.

Conversion of TCR transcripts into cDNA relied on 5'RACE template switching, which added a universal primer site and UMIs. TCRdb processed the 5' RACE reads anew with MiXCR; each CDR3 protein has one entry. In the table there are about 63,000 distinct CDR3 sequences, 6.5% to 9% of which are singletons. There are 15 residues in the CDR3. V was pared by 8 bases and J by 0 bases, with 16 bases between. Germline V gene sequence: CDR1 SNHLY, CDR2 FYNNEI. This clonotype has a count of ten or more. What it recognizes is unknown. This receptor was obtained from a man aged 30-40 years who received the YFV17D yellow fever vaccine. The specimen was CD8+ T cells sorted from PBMCs, collected 15 days after the yellow fever booster vaccination. The chain combines TRBV2 with TRBJ1-2, with a possible D match to TRBD1 (5 bases). The CDR3 is CASAYTRQSNYGYTF. CDR3 sequence (DNA): TGTGCCAGCGCCTATACGCGACAGTCTAACTATGGCTACACCTTC.